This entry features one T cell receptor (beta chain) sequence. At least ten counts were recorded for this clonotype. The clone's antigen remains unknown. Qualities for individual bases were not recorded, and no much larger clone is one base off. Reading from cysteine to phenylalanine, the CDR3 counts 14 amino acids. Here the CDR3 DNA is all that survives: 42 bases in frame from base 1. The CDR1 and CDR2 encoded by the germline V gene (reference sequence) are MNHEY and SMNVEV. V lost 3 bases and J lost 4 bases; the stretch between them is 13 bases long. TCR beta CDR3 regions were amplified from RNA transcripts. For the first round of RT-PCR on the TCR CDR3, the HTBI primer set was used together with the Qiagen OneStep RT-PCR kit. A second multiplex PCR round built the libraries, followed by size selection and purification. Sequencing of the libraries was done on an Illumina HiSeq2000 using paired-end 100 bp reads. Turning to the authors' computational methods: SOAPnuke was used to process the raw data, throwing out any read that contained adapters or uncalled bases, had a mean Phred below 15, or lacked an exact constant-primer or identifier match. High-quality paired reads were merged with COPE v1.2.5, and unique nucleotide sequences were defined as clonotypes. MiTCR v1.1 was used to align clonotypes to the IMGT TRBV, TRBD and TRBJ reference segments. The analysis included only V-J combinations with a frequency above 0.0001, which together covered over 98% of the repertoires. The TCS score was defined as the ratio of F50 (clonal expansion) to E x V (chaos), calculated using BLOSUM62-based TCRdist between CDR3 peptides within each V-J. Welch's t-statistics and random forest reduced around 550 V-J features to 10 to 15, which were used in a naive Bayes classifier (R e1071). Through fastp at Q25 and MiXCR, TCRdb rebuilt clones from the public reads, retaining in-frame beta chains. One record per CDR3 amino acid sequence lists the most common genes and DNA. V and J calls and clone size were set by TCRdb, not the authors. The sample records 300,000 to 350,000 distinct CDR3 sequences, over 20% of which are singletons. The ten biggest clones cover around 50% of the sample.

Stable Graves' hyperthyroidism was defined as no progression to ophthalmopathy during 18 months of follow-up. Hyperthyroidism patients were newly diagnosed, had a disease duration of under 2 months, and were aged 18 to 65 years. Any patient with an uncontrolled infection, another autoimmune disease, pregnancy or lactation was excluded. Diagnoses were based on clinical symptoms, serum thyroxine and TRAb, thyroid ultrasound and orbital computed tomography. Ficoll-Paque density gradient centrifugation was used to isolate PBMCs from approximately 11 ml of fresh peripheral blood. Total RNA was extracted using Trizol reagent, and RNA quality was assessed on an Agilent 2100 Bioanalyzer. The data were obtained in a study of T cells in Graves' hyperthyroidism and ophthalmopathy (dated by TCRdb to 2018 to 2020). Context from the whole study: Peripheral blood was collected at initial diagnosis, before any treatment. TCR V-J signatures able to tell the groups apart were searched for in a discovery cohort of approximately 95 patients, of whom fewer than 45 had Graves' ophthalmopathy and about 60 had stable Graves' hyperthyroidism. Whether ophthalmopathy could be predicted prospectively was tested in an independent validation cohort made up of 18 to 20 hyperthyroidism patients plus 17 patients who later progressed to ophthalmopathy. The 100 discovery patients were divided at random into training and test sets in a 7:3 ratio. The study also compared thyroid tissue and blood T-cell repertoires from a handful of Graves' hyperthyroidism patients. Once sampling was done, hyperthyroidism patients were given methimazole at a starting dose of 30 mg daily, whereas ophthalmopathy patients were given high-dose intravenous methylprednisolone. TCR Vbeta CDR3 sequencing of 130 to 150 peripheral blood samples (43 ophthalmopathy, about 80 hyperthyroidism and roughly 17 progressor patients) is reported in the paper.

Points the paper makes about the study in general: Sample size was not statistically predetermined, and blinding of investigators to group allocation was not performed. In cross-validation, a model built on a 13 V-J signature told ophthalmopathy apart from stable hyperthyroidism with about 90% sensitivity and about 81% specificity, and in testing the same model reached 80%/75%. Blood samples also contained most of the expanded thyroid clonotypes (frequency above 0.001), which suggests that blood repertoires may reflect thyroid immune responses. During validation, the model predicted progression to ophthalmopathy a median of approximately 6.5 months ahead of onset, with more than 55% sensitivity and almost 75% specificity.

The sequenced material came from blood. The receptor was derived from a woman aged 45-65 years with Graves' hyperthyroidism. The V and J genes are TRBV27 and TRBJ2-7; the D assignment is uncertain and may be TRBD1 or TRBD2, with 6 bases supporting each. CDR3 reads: CASSLYGGGYEQYF. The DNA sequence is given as TGTGCCAGCAGTTTGTACGGGGGCGGGTACGAGCAGTACTTC.